This TCR beta chain derives from a study of shared clonotypes between healthy human individuals. This table comes from immunoSEQ multiplex PCR, and its TCRdb copy is limited to in-frame clones, with some not included. The table records 2,500,000 or so clones, over 85% of them present only once. Germline V CDR1 and CDR2: KGHSY, FQNENV. V lost 3 bases and J lost 4; bases outside the gene matches: 6. This CDR3 region has 15 residues. The source material was naive CD4+ T cells from PBMCs. Subset: CD45RA+ positively selected. This TCR was sampled from a man between 18 and 35 years old in good health. Some clones in this sample may be carry-over from other donors' samples. V gene TRBV16 combines with J gene TRBJ1-3, with 7 bases aligning to TRBD1. CDR3 sequence (DNA): TGTGCCAGCAGCCACCCCAGGGGGAAAGGAAACACCATATATTTT. Translated: CASSHPRGKGNTIYF.